Below are 26 T cell receptor beta chains sequenced from a single sample in a study of PD-1 blockade in classical Hodgkin lymphoma. Brentuximab vedotin exposure varied among the patients, all of whom had relapsed after autologous stem cell transplantation. Repertoires were generated with immunoSEQ multiplex PCR, while TCRdb's copy carries only in-frame clones and drops some. The table records 9,000 to 10,000 clones, about 93% of them present only once. The sequencing here drew on peripheral blood mononuclear cells (PBMCs), taken at baseline. Receptor source: a human donor with classical Hodgkin lymphoma.

This sequence joins TRBV6-5 and TRBJ2-7; 8 bases are a match to TRBD2. V dropped 2 bases and J dropped 6; count of bases not matched to a gene: 6. Germline assignment: CDR1 MNHEY and CDR2 SVGAGI. The CDR3 extends over 14 amino acids. In DNA form, the CDR3 reads TGTGCCAGCAGTTACGGCGCGGGAGGAACCGAGCAGTACTTC. This encodes CASSYGAGGTEQYF.

The chain is built from TRBV19 and TRBJ2-2; D gene uncertain. Deletions cut 2 bases from V and 3 bases from J, with 4 bases between. The CDR3 has 13 residues. In germline, CDR1 is LNHDA, CDR2 SQIVND (reference sequence). In DNA form, the CDR3 reads TGTGCCAGTAGTATAATTTACACCGGGGAGCTGTTTTTT. Protein: CASSIIYTGELFF.

The genes are TRBV5-4 and TRBJ2-6; D remains ambiguous. With 0 bases removed from V and 2 bases from J, the gap between germline ends came to 6 bases. There are 15 residues in the CDR3. The V gene's germline CDR1 is SGHNT and CDR2 YYREEE (reference sequence). The CDR3 region has the DNA TGTGCCAGCAGCTTGGTGTCAACTGGGGCCAACGTCCTGACTTTC. This gives the protein CASSLVSTGANVLTF.

J is TRBJ1-1 and V is TRBV28; D might be TRBD1 (6 bases). Per the germline V gene, CDR1 is MDHEN and CDR2 is SYDVKM. The V end lost 8 bases, the J end lost 6 bases, and 19 bases lay between the germline ends. The CDR3 covers 14 residues. The CDR3 nucleotides are TGTGCCAGCGATCAGGGAGGGGGGCTTTCTGAAGCTTTCTTT. Protein sequence: CASDQGGGLSEAFF.

V usage is TRBV11-2 and J usage is TRBJ2-7; 8 bases agree with TRBD2. V was pared by 3 bases and J by 5 bases, with 9 bases of the junction left unmatched. CDR1 and CDR2 (germline): SGHAT, FQNNGV. The CDR3 length is 15 residues. In nucleotides, the CDR3 is TGTGCCAGCAGCTTTGTCGGGAGGGAGGAGGACGAGCAGTACTTC. As protein: CASSFVGREEDEQYF.

V gene TRBV9 combines with J gene TRBJ1-2; a weak D match, TRBD1 (5 bases). The CDR3 is 16 residues long. Germline CDR1 is SGDLS and CDR2 is YYNGEE. Trimming left V 4 bases short and J 4 bases short, with 20 bases between. The CDR3 coding sequence is TGTGCCAGCAGCCAGGATTTTATGCGGGGACTCTATGGCTACACCTTC. This gives the protein CASSQDFMRGLYGYTF.

The genes are TRBV7-3 and TRBJ1-2; D is undetermined. CDR1 is SGHTA, CDR2 FQGTGA, per germline. The germline V and J ends were trimmed by 4 bases and 6 bases, with 21 bases remaining between them. The CDR3 sequence is 16 residues long. The CDR3 nucleotides are TGTGCCAGCAGCTCAGGCTCCCCGGCCCGTTCGGATGGCTACACCTTC. This sequence encodes CASSSGSPARSDGYTF.

This clone was recorded a few times. V and J are TRBV2 and TRBJ2-3; TRBD1 matches 7 bases. V shed 5 bases, J shed 4 bases, and the junction held 9 bases outside the gene matches. There are 15 residues in the CDR3. CDR1 and CDR2 (germline): SNHLY, FYNNEI. CDR3 sequence reads: CASSYRGEGADTQYF. Written as DNA, the CDR3 is TGTGCCAGCAGTTACAGGGGAGAGGGGGCAGATACGCAGTATTTT. Combining the CDR3 with reference TRBV2 and TRBJ2-3 gives the whole variable domain EPEVTQTPSHQVTQMGQEVILRCVPISNHLYFYWYRQILGQKVEFLVSFYNNEISEKSEIFDDQFSVERPDGSNFTLKIRSTKLEDSAMYFCASSYRGEGADTQYFGPGTRLTVL.

This chain connects TRBV13 to TRBJ2-7; D might be TRBD1 (6 bases). Trimming cost V 6 bases and J 2 bases, with 17 bases left between them. Germline loops: CDR1 PRHDT, CDR2 FYEKMQ (reference sequence). The CDR3 loop spans 15 amino acids. CDR3 region: CASSRGPDRTYEQYF. The CDR3 nucleotides are TGTGCCAGCAGTCGTGGGCCGGACAGAACCTACGAGCAGTACTTC.

This sequence joins TRBV6-5 and TRBJ1-2; 10 nucleotides align to TRBD1. The germline V gene has CDR1 MNHEY and CDR2 SVGAGI. The CDR3 is 15 residues long. After removal of 4 bases from V and 5 bases from J, the junction contained 7 bases not matched to a gene. CDR3: CASSSAGQGLYGYTF. CDR3 bases: TGTGCCAGCAGTTCAGCGGGACAGGGGCTGTATGGCTACACCTTC.

This rearrangement joins TRBV6-5 to TRBJ2-1; the match to TRBD2 covers 7 bases. The CDR3 loop spans 13 amino acids. Per the germline V gene, CDR1 is MNHEY and CDR2 is SVGAGI. V shed 0 bases and J 10 bases; nucleotides not matched to a gene: 3. Here the CDR3 DNA reads TGTGCCAGCAGTTACTCGACGGGAGGAGAGCAGTTCTTC. This encodes CASSYSTGGEQFF.

The J gene is TRBJ2-7, the V gene TRBV9; TRBD2 is a possible D gene (5 bases). The V and J ends lost 7 bases and 7 bases respectively, with 18 bases between them. Germline V gene data show CDR1 as SGDLS and CDR2 as YYNGEE. The CDR3 runs 13 residues. The CDR3 spells CASSRAVYGEQYF. Written as DNA, the CDR3 is TGTGCCAGCTCAAGAGCGGTCTACGGGGAGCAGTACTTC. Variable domain in full (rest from reference TRBV9 and TRBJ2-7): DSGVTQTPKHLITATGQRVTLRCSPRSGDLSVYWYQQSLDQGLQFLIQYYNGEERAKGNILERFSAQQFPDLHSELNLSSLELGDSALYFCASSRAVYGEQYFGPGTRLTVT.

The chain employs TRBV6-4 and TRBJ2-3; D call uncertain. V lost 4 bases, J lost 6 bases, and 20 bases lay in between. Germline CDR1 reads MRHNA; CDR2 reads SNTAGT. The CDR3 spans 16 residues. CDR3 bases: TGTGCCAGCAGTGCTACGACTTTATTCGGTGGGGATACGCAGTATTTT. Its translation: CASSATTLFGGDTQYF.

This clone was observed a few times. The chain uses TRBV5-8 and TRBJ2-1, with TRBD2 matching over 14 bases. Germline V gene data show CDR1 as SGHTS and CDR2 as YDEGEE. The CDR3 is 14 residues long. The ends lost 4 bases at V and 8 bases at J; junction bases unmatched: 2. The CDR3 sequence: CASSGLAGGDEQFF. The DNA for the CDR3 is TGTGCCAGCAGCGGACTAGCGGGAGGTGATGAGCAGTTCTTC.

This sequence joins TRBV6-4 and TRBJ1-1, with D maybe TRBD1 (6 bases). Germline V lookup: CDR1 MRHNA, CDR2 SNTAGT. The CDR3 runs to 13 residues. V gave up 6 bases and J gave up 4 bases, with 12 bases separating them. The CDR3 DNA reads as TGTGCCAGCAGCCGAGAGGGGGGCACTGAAGCTTTCTTT. Its translation: CASSREGGTEAFF.

V and J are TRBV29-1 and TRBJ1-1; the D gene is possibly TRBD1 (5 bases). The germline gives CDR1 SQVTM, CDR2 ANQGSEA. V was clipped by 4 bases and J by 0 bases, with 15 bases between them. The CDR3 has 15 residues. CDR3 bases: TGCAGCGTTGGCGGGGGATGGGGGATGAACACTGAAGCTTTCTTT. It yields the protein CSVGGGWGMNTEAFF.

This chain links TRBV4-1 with TRBJ1-3; no firm D call. Germline lookup yields CDR1 MGHRA and CDR2 YSYEKL. CDR3 length: 18 amino acids. V shed 1 base and J shed 0 bases, with 16 bases lying between them. CDR3 protein: CASSQANLVMASGNTIYF. CDR3 nucleotides: TGCGCCAGCAGCCAAGCCAATCTCGTGATGGCCTCTGGAAACACCATATATTTT.

The rearrangement uses TRBV6-6 and TRBJ1-1; D may be TRBD1 (6 bases). The CDR3 runs 14 residues. Germline V gives CDR1 MNHNY, CDR2 SVGAGI (reference sequence). Trimming cost V 6 bases and J 4 bases, with 15 bases left between them. The CDR3: CASSPQGFGTEAFF. The CDR3 DNA is TGTGCCAGCAGCCCCCAGGGGTTTGGCACTGAAGCTTTCTTT.

CDR3 in DNA: TGTGCCAGCAGTAATACTCAGGGTTGGGCCTACGAGCAGTACTTC. Amino acids: CASSNTQGWAYEQYF. The chain has TRBV2 and TRBJ2-7; D is perhaps TRBD1 (5 bases). The V and J ends lost 5 bases and 2 bases respectively, with 16 bases between them. There are 15 residues in the CDR3. Germline loops: CDR1 SNHLY, CDR2 FYNNEI.

The chain uses TRBV28 and TRBJ2-7; 7 positions agree with TRBD2. The CDR3 runs to 17 residues. Per the germline V gene, CDR1 is MDHEN and CDR2 is SYDVKM. V shed 4 bases, J shed 2 bases, and the junction held 14 bases outside the gene matches. CDR3 protein: CASSSPGGGFLAYEQYF. The CDR3 DNA sequence: TGTGCCAGCAGTTCCCCTGGGGGAGGGTTCCTGGCCTACGAGCAGTACTTC.

This rearrangement joins TRBV13 to TRBJ2-7; possible D gene TRBD1, 7 bases. With 6 bases removed from V and 7 bases from J, the gap between germline ends came to 34 bases. Germline V gene data show CDR1 as PRHDT and CDR2 as FYEKMQ (reference sequence). The CDR3 sequence is 19 residues long. This chain's CDR3 is CASRAMVVPGRGTSGEQYF. CDR3 bases: TGTGCCAGCAGGGCTATGGTGGTTCCCGGCAGGGGGACTTCGGGAGAGCAGTACTTC. The complete variable domain, with remaining parts taken from reference TRBV13 and TRBJ2-7, reads AAGVIQSPRHLIKEKRETATLKCYPIPRHDTVYWYQQGPGQDPQFLISFYEKMQSDKGSIPDRFSAQQFSDYHSELNMSSLELGDSALYFCASRAMVVPGRGTSGEQYFGPGTRLTVT.

The chain links TRBV18 to TRBJ2-1; D might be TRBD1 (6 bases). Germline V gene lookup returns CDR1 KGHSH and CDR2 LQKENI. V was cut by 3 bases and J by 4 bases, with 10 bases left in between. The CDR3 totals 14 residues. The CDR3 DNA is TGTGCCAGCTCACCCCCGGGACAATACAATGAGCAGTTCTTC. This codes for CASSPPGQYNEQFF. Full variable domain (outside the CDR3, taken from reference TRBV18 and TRBJ2-1): NAGVMQNPRHLVRRRGQEARLRCSPMKGHSHVYWYRQLPEEGLKFMVYLQKENIIDESGMPKERFSAEFPKEGPSILRIQQVVRGDSAAYFCASSPPGQYNEQFFGPGTRLTVL.

This chain connects TRBV9 to TRBJ1-6, with a weak D call TRBD1 (6 bases). V shed 1 base and J shed 5 bases, with 13 bases lying between them. The germline gives CDR1 SGDLS, CDR2 YYNGEE. The length of the CDR3 is 16 residues. For the CDR3, the DNA is TGTGCCAGCAGCGTAAGGGGGACCCTTAATAATTCACCCCTCCACTTT. The encoded protein is CASSVRGTLNNSPLHF.

This clone has a single count. This chain connects TRBV6-5 to TRBJ1-5, with D possibly TRBD1 on 6 matching bases. The CDR3 runs to 15 residues. The germline gives CDR1 MNHEY, CDR2 SVGAGI. V lost 3 bases, J lost 4 bases, and 13 bases lay in between. CDR3 in amino acids: CASSYNWQGNQPQHF. CDR3 in DNA: TGTGCCAGCAGTTATAATTGGCAGGGGAATCAGCCCCAGCATTTT.

The chain uses TRBV6-1 and TRBJ1-2; possibly TRBD1 for D (5 bases). V lost 5 bases and J 6 bases, leaving 19 bases between the germline ends. Germline loops: CDR1 MNHNS, CDR2 SASEGT. The CDR3 sequence is 15 residues long. The CDR3 here is CASSTLGGGRNGYTF. CDR3 nucleotide sequence: TGTGCCAGCAGTACCCTGGGGGGGGGAAGGAATGGCTACACCTTC.

This rearrangement joins TRBV7-6 to TRBJ2-2; TRBD1 matches 11 bases. CDR1 is SGHVS, CDR2 FNYEAQ, per germline. CDR3 length equals 18 residues. With 2 bases clipped from V and 0 bases from J, the junction kept 5 bases outside the gene matches. The CDR3 reads CASSLRTGQGANTGELFF. CDR3 DNA: TGTGCCAGCAGCTTAAGGACGGGACAGGGGGCGAACACCGGGGAGCTGTTTTTT.